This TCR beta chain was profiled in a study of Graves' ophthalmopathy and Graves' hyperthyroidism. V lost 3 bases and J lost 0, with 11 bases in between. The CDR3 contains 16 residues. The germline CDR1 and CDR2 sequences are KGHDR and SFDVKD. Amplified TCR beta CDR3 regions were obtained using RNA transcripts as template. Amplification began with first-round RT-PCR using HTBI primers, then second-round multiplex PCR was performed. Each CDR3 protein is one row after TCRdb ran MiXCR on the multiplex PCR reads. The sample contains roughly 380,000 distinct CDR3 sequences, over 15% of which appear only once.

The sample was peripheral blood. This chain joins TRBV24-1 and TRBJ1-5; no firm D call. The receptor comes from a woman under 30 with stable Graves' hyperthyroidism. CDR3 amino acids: CATSDPSWDSNQPQHF. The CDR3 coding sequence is TGTGCCACCAGTGATCCCTCTTGGGATAGCAATCAGCCCCAGCATTTT.